This passage covers 7 T cell receptor beta chains from one sample sequenced in a study of early T cells in non-severe SARS-CoV-2 infection. TCRdb processed the 5' RACE reads anew with MiXCR; each CDR3 protein has one entry. The sample yields 20,000 to 25,000 distinct CDR3 sequences, 4.5% seen once. Source material: whole blood. The origin of the receptors is an adult who was a healthcare worker with PCR-confirmed SARS-CoV-2 infection or an uninfected control (not recorded which).

This clonotype turned up a few times. The chain recombines TRBV6-2 or TRBV6-3 with TRBJ2-3; 14 nucleotides match TRBD2. V shed 0 bases, J shed 5 bases, and the junction held 1 base outside the gene matches. Per germline, CDR1 MNHEY and CDR2 SVGEGT. This CDR3 is built from 16 residues. The CDR3 DNA reads as TGTGCCAGCAGTTACTCGGGACTAGCGGGGGAAGATACGCAGTATTTT. Amino acid sequence: CASSYSGLAGEDTQYF.

This clonotype was seen many times. The chain recombines TRBV5-6 with TRBJ2-7, with 12 bases aligning to TRBD2. The CDR3 sequence is 18 residues long. The V segment lost 1 base and the J segment 2 bases; nucleotides outside the gene matches: 10. CDR1 and CDR2 from the germline V gene are SGHDT and YYEEEE. The CDR3 protein is CASSLTGTSGSRPYEQYF. Here the CDR3 DNA reads TGTGCCAGCAGCTTGACCGGGACTAGCGGGTCGAGACCCTACGAGCAGTACTTC.

This clonotype was observed at least ten times. The gene calls are TRBV6-6 and TRBJ2-1, with D perhaps matching TRBD2 (5 bases). The CDR3 runs to 15 residues. Per germline, CDR1 MNHNY and CDR2 SVGAGI (reference sequence). V gave up 7 bases and J gave up 5 bases, with 18 bases separating them. This CDR3 is CASKVEAERHNEQFF. CDR3 bases: TGTGCCAGCAAGGTGGAAGCGGAACGCCACAATGAGCAGTTCTTC.

As regards this clonotype: This sequence may be a read error, since a much larger clone differs from it by one base. The chain recombines TRBV6-1 with TRBJ2-3; 8 bases map to TRBD2. The germline CDR1 and CDR2 sequences are MNHNS and SASEGT. The length of the CDR3 is 16 residues. The CDR3 DNA reads as TGTGCCAGCAGTGGAATTACTAGCGGTAGCACAGATACGCTGTATTTT. Protein sequence: CASSGITSGSTDTLYF.

This clonotype was found many times. The chain recombines TRBV12-5 with TRBJ1-5; D perhaps matches TRBD1 (6 bases). CDR3 length: 14 residues. The germline gives CDR1 LGHNT, CDR2 FRNRAP. V was clipped by 5 bases and J by 3 bases, with 11 bases between them. The CDR3 sequence: CASGRSGDNQPQHF. The CDR3 DNA reads as TGTGCTAGTGGTCGGTCAGGGGACAATCAGCCCCAGCATTTT.

The gene calls are TRBV5-1 and TRBJ2-7; 8 bases line up with TRBD1. The germline gives CDR1 SGHRS, CDR2 YFSETQ. The ends lost 0 bases at V and 3 bases at J; junction bases unmatched: 8. The CDR3 covers 16 residues. This CDR3 is CASSLAHRGFLYEQYF. The CDR3 DNA reads TGCGCCAGCAGCTTGGCCCACAGGGGGTTCCTCTACGAGCAGTACTTC.

This clonotype was found many times. This chain joins TRBV20-1 and TRBJ1-5, with 11 bases matching TRBD1. This CDR3 spans 15 amino acids. Germline CDR1 reads DFQATT; CDR2 reads SNEGSKA (reference sequence). V shed 0 bases and J 4 bases; nucleotides not matched to a gene: 2. This CDR3 is CSARDGTGGNQPQHF. The CDR3 bases are TGCAGTGCTAGAGATGGGACAGGGGGGAATCAGCCCCAGCATTTT.